This TCR beta chain comes out of a study of shared clonotypes between healthy human individuals. Across the whole study: CD4 naive and memory got three plates each, CD8 naive two, CD8 memory one. Study findings and constraints: Collection of samples was limited to blood; tissue repertoires likely differ.

Measured with immunoSEQ multiplex PCR; TCRdb has only the in-frame clones, and not every one. There are millions of clones in the sample; about 93% occur only once, and 1.5% to 2% lies in the top ten. Concerning this clone: Its specificity is unknown.

CDR3 length: 18 amino acids. V was cut by 3 bases and J by 8 bases, with 25 bases left in between. From germline, CDR1 is LGHNA and CDR2 YNFKEQ. CD45RO negativity and positive selection for CCR7 defined naive CD8 cells, a population that excluded terminally differentiated effector memory CD45RA+ cells. The sequenced sample consisted of naive CD8+ T cells from PBMCs. The clonotype comes from a man between 18 and 29 years old in good health. Some clones in this sample may be carry-over from other donors' samples. The chain has TRBV4-2 and TRBJ2-2; weak D call: TRBD2 (7 bases). CDR3: CASSQGGAPGLSRGELFF. CDR3 sequence (DNA): TGTGCCAGCAGCCAGGGGGGGGCGCCGGGACTCAGCAGAGGGGAGCTGTTTTTT.